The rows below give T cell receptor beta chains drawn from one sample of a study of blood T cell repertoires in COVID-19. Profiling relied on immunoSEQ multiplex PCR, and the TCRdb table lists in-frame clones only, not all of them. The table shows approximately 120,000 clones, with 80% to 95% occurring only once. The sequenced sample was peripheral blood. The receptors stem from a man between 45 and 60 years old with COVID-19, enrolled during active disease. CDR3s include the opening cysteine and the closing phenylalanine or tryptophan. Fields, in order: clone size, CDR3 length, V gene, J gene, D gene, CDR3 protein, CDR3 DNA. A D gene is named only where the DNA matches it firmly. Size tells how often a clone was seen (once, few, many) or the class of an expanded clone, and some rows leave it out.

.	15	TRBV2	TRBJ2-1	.	CASSEFLVRGGEQFF	TGTGCCAGCAGTGAGTTTCTAGTCCGGGGTGGTGAGCAGTTCTTC
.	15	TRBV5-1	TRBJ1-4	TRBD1	CASSLQGAPNEKLFF	TGCGCCAGCAGCCTACAGGGGGCTCCTAATGAAAAACTGTTTTTT
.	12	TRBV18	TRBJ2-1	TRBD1	CASSQQGQEQFF	TGTGCCAGCTCGCAACAGGGACAGGAGCAGTTCTTC
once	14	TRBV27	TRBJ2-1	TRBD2	CASGLAGGYNEQFF	TGTGCCAGCGGACTAGCGGGGGGATACAATGAGCAGTTCTTC
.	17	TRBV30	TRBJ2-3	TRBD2	CAWSNRLAGSNTDTQYF	TGTGCCTGGAGTAATCGGCTAGCGGGGAGTAACACAGATACGCAGTATTTT
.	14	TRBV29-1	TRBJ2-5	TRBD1	CSVAGGTGWETQYF	TGCAGCGTTGCGGGCGGGACAGGGTGGGAGACCCAGTACTTC
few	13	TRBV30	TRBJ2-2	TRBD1	CAWRSTGSGELFF	TGTGCCTGGAGATCGACAGGGTCCGGGGAGCTGTTTTTT
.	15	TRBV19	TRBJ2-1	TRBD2	CASSFAGLVNNEQFF	TGTGCCAGTAGTTTCGCGGGACTAGTTAACAATGAGCAGTTCTTC
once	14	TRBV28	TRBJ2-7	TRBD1	CASSFPGTGREQYF	TGTGCCAGCAGTTTCCCCGGGACAGGGCGGGAGCAGTACTTC
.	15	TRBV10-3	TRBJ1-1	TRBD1	CAISEPGDRNTEAFF	TGTGCCATCAGTGAGCCAGGGGACAGGAACACTGAAGCTTTCTTT
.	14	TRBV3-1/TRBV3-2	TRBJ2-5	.	CASSQFTHGETQYF	TGTGCCAGCAGCCAATTTACTCACGGAGAGACCCAGTACTTC
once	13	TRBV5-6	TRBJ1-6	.	CASSRTSREALHF	TGTGCCAGCAGCCGGACGTCCCGGGAAGCCCTCCACTTT
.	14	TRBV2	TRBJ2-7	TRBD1	CASRNTQGSYEQYF	TGTGCCAGCAGAAATACACAGGGGTCCTACGAGCAGTACTTC
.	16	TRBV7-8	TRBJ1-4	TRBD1	CASSPRRQGTNEKLFF	TGTGCCAGCAGCCCGCGGAGACAGGGCACTAATGAAAAACTGTTTTTT
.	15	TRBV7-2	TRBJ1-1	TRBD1	CASSLNGQANTEAFF	TGTGCCAGCAGTCTTAACGGACAGGCGAACACTGAAGCTTTCTTT
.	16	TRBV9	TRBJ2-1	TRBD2	CASSFGPSGRDNEQFF	TGTGCCAGCAGTTTCGGTCCCAGCGGGAGGGACAATGAGCAGTTCTTC